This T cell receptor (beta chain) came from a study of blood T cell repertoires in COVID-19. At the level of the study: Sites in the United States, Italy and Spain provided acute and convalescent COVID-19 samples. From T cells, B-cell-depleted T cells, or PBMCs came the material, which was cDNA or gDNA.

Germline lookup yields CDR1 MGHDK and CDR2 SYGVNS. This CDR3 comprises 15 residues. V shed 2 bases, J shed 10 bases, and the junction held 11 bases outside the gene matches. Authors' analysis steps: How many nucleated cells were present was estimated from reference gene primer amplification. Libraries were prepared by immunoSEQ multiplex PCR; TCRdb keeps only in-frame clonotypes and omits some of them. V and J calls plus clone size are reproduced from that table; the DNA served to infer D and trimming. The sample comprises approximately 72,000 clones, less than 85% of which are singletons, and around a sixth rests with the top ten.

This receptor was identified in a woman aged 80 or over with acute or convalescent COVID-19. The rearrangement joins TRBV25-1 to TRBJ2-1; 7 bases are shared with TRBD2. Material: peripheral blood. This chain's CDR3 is CASSEGSPTREEQFF. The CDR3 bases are TGTGCCAGCAGTGAAGGGTCCCCCACGCGGGAGGAGCAGTTCTTC.